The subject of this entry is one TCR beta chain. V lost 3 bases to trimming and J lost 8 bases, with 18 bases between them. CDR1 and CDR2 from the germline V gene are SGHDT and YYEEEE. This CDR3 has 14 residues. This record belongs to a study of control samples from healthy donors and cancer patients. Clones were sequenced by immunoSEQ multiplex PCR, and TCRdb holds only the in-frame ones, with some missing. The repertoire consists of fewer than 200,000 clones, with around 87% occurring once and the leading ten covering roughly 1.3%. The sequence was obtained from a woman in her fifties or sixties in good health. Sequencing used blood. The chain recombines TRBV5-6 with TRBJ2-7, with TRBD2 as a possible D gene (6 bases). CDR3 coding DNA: TGTGCCAGCAGCTCGGGACTGGGAGATATGAAGCAGTACTTC. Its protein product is CASSSGLGDMKQYF.